This TCR beta chain was identified during a study of cytomegalovirus exposure and HLA in healthy donors. Study as a whole: In a later analysis, the approximately 110 validation repertoires were reported to have used the same platform as the approximately 670 first-cohort repertoires.

Here immunoSEQ multiplex PCR was the method, and the copy in TCRdb shows in-frame clones only, minus some. Seen here are about 110,000 clones, 88% observed once, and the top ten hold 1.5% to 2%. The study's findings and limits: The authors enumerated 164 TCR beta chains as linked to cytomegalovirus. According to a subsequent analysis, TCR clusters identified in the first cohort showed a tendency to co-occur across the approximately 110 validation repertoires.

Losses at the gene ends were 7 bases for V and 2 bases for J; bases not matched to a gene: 5. CDR1 and CDR2 (germline): SQVTM, ANQGSEA. This CDR3 comprises 13 residues. Turning to this clone: Its matching antigen is unknown.

Separate from the 666-subject first cohort was the 120-subject validation cohort, to which the donors belonged. Sequencing was carried out using PBMCs. V is TRBV29-1 and J is TRBJ1-1; 9 bases fit TRBD1. This receptor was taken from a woman aged 18 to 35 in good health and CMV-seropositive. This CDR3 reads CSAGTGINTEAFF. CDR3 DNA sequence: TGCAGCGCCGGGACAGGGATAAACACTGAAGCTTTCTTT.